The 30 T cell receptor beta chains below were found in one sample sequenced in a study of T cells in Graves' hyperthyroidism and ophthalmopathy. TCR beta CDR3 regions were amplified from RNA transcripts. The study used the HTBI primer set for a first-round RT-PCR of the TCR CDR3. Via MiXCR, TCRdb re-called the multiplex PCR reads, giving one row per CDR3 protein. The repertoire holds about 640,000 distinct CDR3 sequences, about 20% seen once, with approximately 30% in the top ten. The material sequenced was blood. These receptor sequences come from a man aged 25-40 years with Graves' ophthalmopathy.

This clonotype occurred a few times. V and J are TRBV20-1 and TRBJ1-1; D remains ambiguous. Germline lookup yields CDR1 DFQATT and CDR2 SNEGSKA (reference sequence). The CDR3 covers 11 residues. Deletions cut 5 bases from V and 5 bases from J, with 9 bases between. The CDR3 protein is CSAYLGTEAFF. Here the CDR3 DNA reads TGCAGTGCTTACCTAGGGACTGAAGCTTTCTTT.

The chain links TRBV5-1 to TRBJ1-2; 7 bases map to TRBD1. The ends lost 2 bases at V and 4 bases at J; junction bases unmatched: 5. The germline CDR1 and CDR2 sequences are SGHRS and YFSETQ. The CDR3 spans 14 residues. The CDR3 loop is CASSFTGEGYGYTF. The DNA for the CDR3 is TGCGCCAGCAGCTTCACAGGGGAGGGCTATGGCTACACCTTC.

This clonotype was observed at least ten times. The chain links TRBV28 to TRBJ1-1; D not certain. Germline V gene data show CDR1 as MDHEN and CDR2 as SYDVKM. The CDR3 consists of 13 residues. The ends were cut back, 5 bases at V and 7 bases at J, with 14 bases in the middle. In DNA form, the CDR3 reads TGTGCCAGCAGTATATACGAAGGCGGTGAAGCTTTCTTT. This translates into CASSIYEGGEAFF. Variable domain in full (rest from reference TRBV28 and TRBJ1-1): DVKVTQSSRYLVKRTGEKVFLECVQDMDHENMFWYRQDPGLGLRLIYFSYDVKMKEKGDIPEGYSVSREKKERFSLILESASTNQTSMYLCASSIYEGGEAFFGQGTRLTVV.

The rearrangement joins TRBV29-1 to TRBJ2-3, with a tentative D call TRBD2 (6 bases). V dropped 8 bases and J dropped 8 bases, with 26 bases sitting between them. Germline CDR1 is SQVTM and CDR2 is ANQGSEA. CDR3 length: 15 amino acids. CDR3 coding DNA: TGCAGCATGACGCAGGCGGGGTGGACCCGGGGTACGCAGTATTTT. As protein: CSMTQAGWTRGTQYF.

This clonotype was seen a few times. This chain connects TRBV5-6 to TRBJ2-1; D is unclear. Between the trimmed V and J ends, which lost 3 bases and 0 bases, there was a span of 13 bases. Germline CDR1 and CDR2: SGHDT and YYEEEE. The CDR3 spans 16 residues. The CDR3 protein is CASSYRTVTSYNEQFF. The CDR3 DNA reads TGTGCCAGCAGCTACCGGACGGTTACCTCCTACAATGAGCAGTTCTTC.

CDR3 in amino acids: CASSLLSGSNGETQYF. DNA of the CDR3: TGTGCCAGCAGCTTGCTTAGCGGGAGCAATGGAGAGACCCAGTACTTC. The chain combines TRBV5-5 with TRBJ2-5; the match to TRBD2 covers 9 bases. This CDR3 contains 16 residues. Germline V gene sequence: CDR1 SGHKS, CDR2 YYEKEE (reference sequence). V lost 1 base and J lost 4; bases outside the gene matches: 8. The full variable domain, completed using reference TRBV5-5 and TRBJ2-5, is DAGVTQSPTHLIKTRGQQVTLRCSPISGHKSVSWYQQVLGQGPQFIFQYYEKEERGRGNFPDRFSARQFPNYSSELNVNALLLGDSALYLCASSLLSGSNGETQYFGPGTRLLVL.

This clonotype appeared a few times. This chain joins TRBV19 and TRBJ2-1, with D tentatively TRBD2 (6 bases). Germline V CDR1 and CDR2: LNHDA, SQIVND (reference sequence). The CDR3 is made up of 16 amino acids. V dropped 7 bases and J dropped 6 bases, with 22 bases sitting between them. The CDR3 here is CASKSGHGGSGNEQFF. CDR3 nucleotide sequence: TGTGCCAGTAAATCAGGGCACGGGGGATCGGGCAATGAGCAGTTCTTC.

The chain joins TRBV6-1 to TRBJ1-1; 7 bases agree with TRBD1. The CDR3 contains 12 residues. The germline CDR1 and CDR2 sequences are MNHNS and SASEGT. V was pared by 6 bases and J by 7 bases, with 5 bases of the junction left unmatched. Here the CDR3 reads CASRPGTVEAFF. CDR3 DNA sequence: TGTGCCAGCAGGCCCGGGACAGTTGAAGCTTTCTTT.

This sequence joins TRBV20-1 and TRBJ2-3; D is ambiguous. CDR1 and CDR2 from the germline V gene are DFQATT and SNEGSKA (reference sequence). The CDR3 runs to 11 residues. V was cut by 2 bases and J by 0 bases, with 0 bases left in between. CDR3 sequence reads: CSARSTDTQYF. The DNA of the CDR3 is TGCAGTGCTAGAAGCACAGATACGCAGTATTTT.

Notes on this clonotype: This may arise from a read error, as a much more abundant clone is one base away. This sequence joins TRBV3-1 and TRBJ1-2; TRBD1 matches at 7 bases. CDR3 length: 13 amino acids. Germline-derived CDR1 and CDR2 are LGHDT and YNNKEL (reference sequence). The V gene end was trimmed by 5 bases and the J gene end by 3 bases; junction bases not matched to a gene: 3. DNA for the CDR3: TGTGCCAGCAGCACAGGGGACGACTATGGCTACACCTTC. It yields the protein CASSTGDDYGYTF.

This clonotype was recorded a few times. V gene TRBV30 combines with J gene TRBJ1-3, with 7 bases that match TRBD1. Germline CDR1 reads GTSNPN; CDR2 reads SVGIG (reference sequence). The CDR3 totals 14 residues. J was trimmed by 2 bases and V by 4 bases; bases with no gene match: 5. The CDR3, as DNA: TGTGCCTGGAACAGGGGACGGGCTGGAAACACCATATATTTT. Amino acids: CAWNRGRAGNTIYF. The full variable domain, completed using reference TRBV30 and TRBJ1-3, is SQTIHQWPATLVQPVGSPLSLECTVEGTSNPNLYWYRQAAGRGLQLLFYSVGIGQISSEVPQNLSASRPQDRQFILSSKKLLLSDSGFYLCAWNRGRAGNTIYFGEGSWLTVV.

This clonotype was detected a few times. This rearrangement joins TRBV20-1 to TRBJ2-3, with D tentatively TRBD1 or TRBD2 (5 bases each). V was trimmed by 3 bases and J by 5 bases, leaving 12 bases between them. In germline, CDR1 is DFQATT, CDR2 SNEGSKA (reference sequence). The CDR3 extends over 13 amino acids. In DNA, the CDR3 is TGCAGTGCTAGGGACGGGACGCGAGATACGCAGTATTTT. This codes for CSARDGTRDTQYF.

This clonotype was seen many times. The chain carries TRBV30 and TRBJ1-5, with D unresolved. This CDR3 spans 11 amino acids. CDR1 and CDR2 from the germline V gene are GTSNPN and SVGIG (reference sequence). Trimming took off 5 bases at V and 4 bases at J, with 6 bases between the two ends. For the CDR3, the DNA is TGTGCCTGGGCGGGAAATCAGCCCCAGCATTTT. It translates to CAWAGNQPQHF.

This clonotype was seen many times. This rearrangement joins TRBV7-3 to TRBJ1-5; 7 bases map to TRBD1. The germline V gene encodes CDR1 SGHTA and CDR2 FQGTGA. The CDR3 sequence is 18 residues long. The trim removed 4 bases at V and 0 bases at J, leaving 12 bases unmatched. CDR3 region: CASSSRDSGPDSNQPQHF. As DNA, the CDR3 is TGTGCCAGCAGCTCAAGGGACAGCGGCCCCGATAGCAATCAGCCCCAGCATTTT. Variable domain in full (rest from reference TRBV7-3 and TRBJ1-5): GAGVSQTPSNKVTEKGKYVELRCDPISGHTALYWYRQSLGQGPEFLIYFQGTGAADDSGLPNDRFFAVRPEGSVSTLKIQRTERGDSAVYLCASSSRDSGPDSNQPQHFGDGTRLSIL.

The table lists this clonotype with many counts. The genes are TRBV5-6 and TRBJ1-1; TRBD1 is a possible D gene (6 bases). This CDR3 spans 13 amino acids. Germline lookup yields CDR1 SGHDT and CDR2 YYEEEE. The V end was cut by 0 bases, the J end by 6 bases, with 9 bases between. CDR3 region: CASSLARGPEAFF. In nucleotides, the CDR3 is TGTGCCAGCAGCTTGGCCAGGGGCCCTGAAGCTTTCTTT.

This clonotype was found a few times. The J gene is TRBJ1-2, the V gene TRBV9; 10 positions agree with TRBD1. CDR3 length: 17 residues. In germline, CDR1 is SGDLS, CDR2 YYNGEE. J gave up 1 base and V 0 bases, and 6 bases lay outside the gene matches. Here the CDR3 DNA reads TGTGCCAGCAGCGTAGCACCCAGGACAGGGGGTAACTATGGCTACACCTTC. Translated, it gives CASSVAPRTGGNYGYTF. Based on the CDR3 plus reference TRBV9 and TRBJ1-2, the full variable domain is DSGVTQTPKHLITATGQRVTLRCSPRSGDLSVYWYQQSLDQGLQFLIQYYNGEERAKGNILERFSAQQFPDLHSELNLSSLELGDSALYFCASSVAPRTGGNYGYTFGSGTRLTVV.

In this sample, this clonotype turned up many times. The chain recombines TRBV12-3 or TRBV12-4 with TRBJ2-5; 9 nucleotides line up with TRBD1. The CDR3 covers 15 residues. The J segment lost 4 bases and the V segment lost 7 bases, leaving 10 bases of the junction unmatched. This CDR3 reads CASTMAGTGIETQYF. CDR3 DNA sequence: TGTGCCAGCACCATGGCCGGGACAGGGATAGAGACCCAGTACTTC.

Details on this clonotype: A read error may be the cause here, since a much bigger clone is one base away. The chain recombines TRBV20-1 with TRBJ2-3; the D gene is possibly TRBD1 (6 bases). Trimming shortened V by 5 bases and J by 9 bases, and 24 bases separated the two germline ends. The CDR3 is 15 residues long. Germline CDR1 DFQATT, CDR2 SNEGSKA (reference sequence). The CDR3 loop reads CSAGFRVGTRWTQYF. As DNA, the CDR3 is TGCAGTGCTGGTTTCAGGGTGGGGACACGCTGGACGCAGTATTTT.

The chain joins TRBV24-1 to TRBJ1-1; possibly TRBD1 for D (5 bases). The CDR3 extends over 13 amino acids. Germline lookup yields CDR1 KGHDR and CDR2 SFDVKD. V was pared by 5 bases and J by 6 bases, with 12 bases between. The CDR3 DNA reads TGTGCCACCAGTGGCGAGGGAGGGGCTGAAGCTTTCTTT. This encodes CATSGEGGAEAFF.

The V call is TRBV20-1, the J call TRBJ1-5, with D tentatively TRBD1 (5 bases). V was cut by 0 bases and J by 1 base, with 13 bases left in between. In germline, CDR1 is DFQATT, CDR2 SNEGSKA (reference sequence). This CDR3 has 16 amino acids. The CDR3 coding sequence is TGCAGTGCTAGAGACCTTGGCCGGGGGAGCAATCAGCCCCAGCATTTT. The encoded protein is CSARDLGRGSNQPQHF.

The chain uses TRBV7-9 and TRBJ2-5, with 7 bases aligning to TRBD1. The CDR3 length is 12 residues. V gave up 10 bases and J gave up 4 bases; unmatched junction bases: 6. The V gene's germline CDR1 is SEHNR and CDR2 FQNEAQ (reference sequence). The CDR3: CATQRGPETQYF. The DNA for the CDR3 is TGTGCCACCCAAAGGGGGCCAGAGACCCAGTACTTC.

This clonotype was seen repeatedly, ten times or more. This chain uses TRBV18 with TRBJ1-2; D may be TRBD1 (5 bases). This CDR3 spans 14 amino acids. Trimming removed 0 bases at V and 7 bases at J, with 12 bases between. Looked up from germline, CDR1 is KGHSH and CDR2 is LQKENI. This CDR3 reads CASSPPLGVGGYTF. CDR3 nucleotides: TGTGCCAGCTCACCACCCTTGGGGGTAGGTGGCTACACCTTC. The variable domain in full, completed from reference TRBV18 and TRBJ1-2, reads NAGVMQNPRHLVRRRGQEARLRCSPMKGHSHVYWYRQLPEEGLKFMVYLQKENIIDESGMPKERFSAEFPKEGPSILRIQQVVRGDSAAYFCASSPPLGVGGYTFGSGTRLTVV.

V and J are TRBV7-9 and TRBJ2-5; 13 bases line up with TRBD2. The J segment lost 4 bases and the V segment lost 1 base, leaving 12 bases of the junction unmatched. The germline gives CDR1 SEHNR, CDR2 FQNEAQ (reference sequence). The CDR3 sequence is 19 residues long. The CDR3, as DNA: TGTGCCAGCAGCTTAGTCGGACTAGCGGGAGCGAGAGTTGTAGAGACCCAGTACTTC. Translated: CASSLVGLAGARVVETQYF.

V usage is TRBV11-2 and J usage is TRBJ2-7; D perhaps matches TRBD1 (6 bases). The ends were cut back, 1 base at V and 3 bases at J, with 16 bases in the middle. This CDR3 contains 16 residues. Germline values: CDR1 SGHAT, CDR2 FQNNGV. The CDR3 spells CASSLAGVEILYEQYF. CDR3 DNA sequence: TGTGCCAGCAGCTTAGCAGGGGTCGAAATACTCTACGAGCAGTACTTC.

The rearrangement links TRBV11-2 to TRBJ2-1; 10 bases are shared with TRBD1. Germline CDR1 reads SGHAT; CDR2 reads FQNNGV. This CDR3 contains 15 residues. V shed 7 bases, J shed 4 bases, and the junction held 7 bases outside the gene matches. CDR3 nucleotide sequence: TGTGCCAGCAACGAACCGGGACAGGGGTACAATGAGCAGTTCTTC. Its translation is CASNEPGQGYNEQFF.

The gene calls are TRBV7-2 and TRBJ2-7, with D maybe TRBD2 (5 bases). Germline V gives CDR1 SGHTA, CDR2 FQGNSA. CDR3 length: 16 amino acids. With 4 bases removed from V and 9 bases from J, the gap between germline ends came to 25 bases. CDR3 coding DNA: TGTGCCAGCAGCTCAGCCCGAGGGCGGACCCACACGGGGCAGTACTTC. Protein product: CASSSARGRTHTGQYF.

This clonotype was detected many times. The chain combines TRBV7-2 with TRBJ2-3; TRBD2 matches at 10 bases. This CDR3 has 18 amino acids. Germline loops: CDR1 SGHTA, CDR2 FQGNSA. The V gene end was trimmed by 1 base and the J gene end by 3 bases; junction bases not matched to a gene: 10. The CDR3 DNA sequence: TGTGCCAGCAGCTTAGAGGCTAGCGGGAGTCGCGTTACAGATACGCAGTATTTT. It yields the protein CASSLEASGSRVTDTQYF.

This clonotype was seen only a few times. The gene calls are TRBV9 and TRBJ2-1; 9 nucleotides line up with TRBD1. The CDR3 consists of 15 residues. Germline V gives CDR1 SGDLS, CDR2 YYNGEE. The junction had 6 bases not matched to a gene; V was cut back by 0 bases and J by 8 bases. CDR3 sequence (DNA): TGTGCCAGCAGCGTAGACGGGACAGGGTCCTATGAGCAGTTCTTC. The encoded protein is CASSVDGTGSYEQFF.

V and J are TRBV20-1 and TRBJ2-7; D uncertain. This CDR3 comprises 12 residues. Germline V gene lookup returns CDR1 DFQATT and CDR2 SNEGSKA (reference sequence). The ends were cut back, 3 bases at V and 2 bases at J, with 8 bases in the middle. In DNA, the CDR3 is TGCAGTGCTAGTACAACGACCTACGAGCAGTACTTC. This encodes CSASTTTYEQYF.

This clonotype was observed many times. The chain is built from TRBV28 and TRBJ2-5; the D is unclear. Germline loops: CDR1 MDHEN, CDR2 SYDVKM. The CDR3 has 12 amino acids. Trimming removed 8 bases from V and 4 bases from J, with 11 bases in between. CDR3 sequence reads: CASASPPETQYF. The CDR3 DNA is TGTGCCAGCGCGAGCCCCCCAGAGACCCAGTACTTC.